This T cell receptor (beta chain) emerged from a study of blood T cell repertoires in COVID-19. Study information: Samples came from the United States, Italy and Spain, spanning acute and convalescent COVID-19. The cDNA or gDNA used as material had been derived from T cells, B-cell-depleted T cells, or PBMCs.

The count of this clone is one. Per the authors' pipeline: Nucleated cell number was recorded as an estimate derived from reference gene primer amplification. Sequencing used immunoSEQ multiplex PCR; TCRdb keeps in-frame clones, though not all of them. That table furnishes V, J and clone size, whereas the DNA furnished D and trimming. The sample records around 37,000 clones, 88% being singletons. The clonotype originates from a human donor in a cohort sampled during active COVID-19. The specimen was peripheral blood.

The CDR3 DNA follows: TGCGCCAGCAGCCTTATTCCGGGACAGGGACCTTGGCGGGGAGGCTACACCTTC. Its translation: CASSLIPGQGPWRGGYTF. The chain couples TRBV4-1 to TRBJ1-2; 9 bases are a match to TRBD1. Germline V lookup: CDR1 MGHRA, CDR2 YSYEKL. This CDR3 region has 18 residues. The V segment lost 4 bases and the J segment 8 bases; nucleotides outside the gene matches: 20.